Detailed here is one T cell receptor beta chain. In this sample, this clone turned up a few times. Its binding antigen is unknown. Read data end 3 residues before the CDR3 end; the end is taken from the germline J gene. CVID was diagnosed by standard criteria: serum IgG, IgA and/or IgM reduced below normal range, plus specific antibody deficiency. A total of about 44 subjects (approximately 15 female and 30 or so male; age range about 8 to 65 years, mean age around 40) were included in the CVID group. Both CVID patients and healthy controls were predominantly of Caucasian heritage. All CVID subjects had received replacement immunoglobulin therapy for at least one year at the time of study participation. At the time of blood collection, no CVID subject was ill or was being treated with immunomodulatory or immunosuppressive medication. Heparinized peripheral whole blood samples of about 5 to 9 ml were obtained from each donor. TCRbeta CDR3 repertoires were sequenced from genomic DNA of adults with common variable immune deficiency (CVID) and healthy adult controls. Diluted blood was density-centrifuged over Hypaque 1077 or Ficoll-Paque to isolate peripheral blood mononuclear cells. Genomic DNA was obtained from unsorted mononuclear cells using either Qiagen column purification or a centrifugation-based method.

The germline V gene sets CDR1 to MNHEY and CDR2 to SVGEGT. The CDR3 has 11 amino acids, counting the end cysteine and phenylalanine. Part of the CDR3 DNA is given, 24 bases translated from base 1. V is clipped by 6 bases and J by 4 bases, and the sequence between their germline boundaries is 6 bases long. This sample is part of a study of T cell clonality in common variable immunodeficiency (dated by TCRdb to between 2014 and 2017). CVID samples and control samples contributed equivalent amounts of genomic DNA as sequencing input. For every sample, a 60 bp segment covering the rearranged TCRbeta CDR3 region was amplified and then sequenced. TCRbeta amplification used the immunoSEQ assay, a bias-corrected multiplex PCR with high-throughput sequencing. As for how the authors treated the data: Each unique nucleotide sequence was treated as a clone and annotated with V, D and J genes, copy number and frequency. Sequences were labeled productive if in frame, and non-productive if out of frame or containing stop codons. As previously described, Shannon's entropy was used to calculate clonality. The predicted amino acid sequences of productive clones were used to derive the mean CDR3 Kyte-Doolittle hydropathy. Hierarchical clustering of scaled V gene usage was performed with the R hclust function using Manhattan distance and complete linkage. Clone sharing by CDR3 amino acid sequence was assessed by resampling 12 repertoires per group over 100 rounds. The repertoires were searched for around 75 published EBV-specific and about 250 published CMV-specific TCRbeta sequences. After a couple of CVID samples that produced fewer than 10,000 sequences were dropped from the analysis, around 41 CVID repertoires remained. Here the immuneACCESS table is served through TCRdb, limited to in-frame sequences with V and J called. Missing clones are a known gap in these copies; in checked studies unresolved V genes cover under half, and the rest lacks a known reason. V, J and clone size derive from that table, while D and trimming were established from the DNA sequence. In this sample, 32,000 or so clones appear, none counted once only. Around 6.1% of the sample rests with the top ten.

The paper's findings and limits, for the study overall: Compared with healthy controls, CVID subjects showed increased TCRbeta clonality (t-test p = 0.018), a feature most characteristic of about a third of subjects. CVID TCRbeta sequences were reported to have fewer deletions and N-nucleotide insertions and to lack highly modified clones with 13 or more V deletions. Correlations of repertoire features with clinical complications were constrained by heterogeneity among patients within the CVID cohort. CVID subjects shared fewer TCRbeta clones with each other than healthy controls did (p < 0.0001). The authors noted that sequencing repertoires of T cell subpopulations would be needed to clarify what caused the increased clonality in CVID. Although equal DNA input was used, an average of about 81,820 unique sequences per sample was obtained for controls, compared with some 34,000 for CVID samples.

The sample comprised peripheral blood mononuclear cells. The sequence links TRBV6-2 or TRBV6-3 to TRBJ1-2; the D gene cannot be named for sure. The clonotype comes from a human donor with common variable immunodeficiency. Here the CDR3 is given as CASRAGYGYTF. The part of the CDR3 DNA that was read is TGTGCCAGCAGGGCGGGCTATGGC.